This T cell receptor beta chain appears in the sequencing data of a study of T-cell reconstitution after alpha-beta-depleted transplantation in children. The CDR3 extends over 13 amino acids. Trimming pared 3 bases from V and 5 bases from J, leaving 10 bases between. Unique molecular identifiers were used to barcode this TCRbeta library. Each CDR3 protein is one row after TCRdb ran MiXCR on the PCR reads. This table has about 310,000 distinct CDR3 sequences, approximately 23% appearing once. The sample was PBMCs, mostly from graft donor cells, taken 180 days after TCRalphabeta/CD19-depleted stem cell transplant. This TCR derives from a male patient aged 10 to 17 who had a stem cell transplant for acute lymphoblastic leukemia, so the T cells may come from the graft donor. The chain employs TRBV12-3 or TRBV12-4 and TRBJ2-5; TRBD1 might be the D (6 bases). Here the CDR3 reads CASSFDTGETQYF. The CDR3, as DNA: TGTGCCAGCAGTTTCGACACAGGGGAGACCCAGTACTTC.